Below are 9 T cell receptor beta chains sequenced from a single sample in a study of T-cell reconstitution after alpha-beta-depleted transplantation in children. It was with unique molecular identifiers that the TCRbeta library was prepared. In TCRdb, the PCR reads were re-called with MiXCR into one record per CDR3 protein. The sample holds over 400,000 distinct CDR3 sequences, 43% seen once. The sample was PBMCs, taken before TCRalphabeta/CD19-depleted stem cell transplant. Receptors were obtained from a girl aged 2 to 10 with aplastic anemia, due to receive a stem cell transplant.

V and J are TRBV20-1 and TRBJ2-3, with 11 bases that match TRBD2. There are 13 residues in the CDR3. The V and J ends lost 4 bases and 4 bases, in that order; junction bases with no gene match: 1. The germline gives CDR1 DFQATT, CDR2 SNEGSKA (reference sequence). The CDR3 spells CSAIAGGPDTQYF. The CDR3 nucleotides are TGCAGTGCTATAGCGGGGGGGCCAGATACGCAGTATTTT.

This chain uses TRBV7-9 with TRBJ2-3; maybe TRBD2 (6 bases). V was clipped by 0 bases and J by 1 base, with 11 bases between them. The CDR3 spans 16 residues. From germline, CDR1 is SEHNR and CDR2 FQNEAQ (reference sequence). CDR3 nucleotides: TGTGCCAGCAGCTTAGCGCGGGGTGGCGGCACAGATACGCAGTATTTT. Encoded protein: CASSLARGGGTDTQYF. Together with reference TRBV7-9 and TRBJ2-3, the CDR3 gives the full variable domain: DTGVSQNPRHKITKRGQNVTFRCDPISEHNRLYWYRQTLGQGPEFLTYFQNEAQLEKSRLLSDRFSAERPKGSFSTLEIQRTEQGDSAMYLCASSLARGGGTDTQYFGPGTRLTVL.

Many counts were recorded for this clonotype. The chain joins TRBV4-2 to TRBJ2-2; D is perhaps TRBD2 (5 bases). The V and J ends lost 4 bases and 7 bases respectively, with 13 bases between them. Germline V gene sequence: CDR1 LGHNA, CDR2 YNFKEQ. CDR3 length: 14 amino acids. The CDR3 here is CASSLLPRDGELFF. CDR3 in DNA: TGTGCCAGCAGCCTATTGCCCCGGGACGGGGAGCTGTTTTTT.

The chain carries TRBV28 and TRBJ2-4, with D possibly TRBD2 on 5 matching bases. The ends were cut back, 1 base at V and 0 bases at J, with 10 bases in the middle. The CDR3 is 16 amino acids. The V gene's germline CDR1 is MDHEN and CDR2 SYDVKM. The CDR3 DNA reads TGTGCCAGCAGTTTATATGTCGGGGTAGCCAAAAACATTCAGTACTTC. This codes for CASSLYVGVAKNIQYF.

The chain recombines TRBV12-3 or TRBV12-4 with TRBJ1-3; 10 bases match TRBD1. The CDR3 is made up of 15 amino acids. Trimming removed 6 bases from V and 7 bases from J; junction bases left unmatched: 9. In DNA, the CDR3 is TGTGCCAGCAGGCCCGGGACAGGGGCTTCGAACACCATATATTTT. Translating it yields CASRPGTGASNTIYF.

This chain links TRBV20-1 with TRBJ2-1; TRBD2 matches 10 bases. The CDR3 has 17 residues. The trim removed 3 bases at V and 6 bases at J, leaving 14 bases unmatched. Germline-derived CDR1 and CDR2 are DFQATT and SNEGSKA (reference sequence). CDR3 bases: TGCAGTGCTAGGAAGCCCCGGGATAGCGGGAGGAGCAATGAGCAGTTCTTC. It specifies CSARKPRDSGRSNEQFF.

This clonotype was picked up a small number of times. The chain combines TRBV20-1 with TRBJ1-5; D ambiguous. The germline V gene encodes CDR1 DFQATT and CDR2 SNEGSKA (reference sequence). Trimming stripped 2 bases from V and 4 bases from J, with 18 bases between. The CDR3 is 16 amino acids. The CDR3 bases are TGCAGTGCTAGAAACACCGGGAGCCCCGCTAATCAGCCCCAGCATTTT. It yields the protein CSARNTGSPANQPQHF.

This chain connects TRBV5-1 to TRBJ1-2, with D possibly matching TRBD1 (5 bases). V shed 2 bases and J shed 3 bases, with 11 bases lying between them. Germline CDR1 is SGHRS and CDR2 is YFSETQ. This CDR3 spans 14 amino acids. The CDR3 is CASSFGAEDYGYTF. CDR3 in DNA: TGCGCCAGCAGCTTTGGGGCGGAAGACTATGGCTACACCTTC.

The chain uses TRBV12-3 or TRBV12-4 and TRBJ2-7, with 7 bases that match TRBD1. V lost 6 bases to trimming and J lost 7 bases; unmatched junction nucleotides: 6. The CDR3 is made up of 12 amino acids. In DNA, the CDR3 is TGTGCCAGCAGCCCCAAGGGGGCGGAGCAGTACTTC. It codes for CASSPKGAEQYF.